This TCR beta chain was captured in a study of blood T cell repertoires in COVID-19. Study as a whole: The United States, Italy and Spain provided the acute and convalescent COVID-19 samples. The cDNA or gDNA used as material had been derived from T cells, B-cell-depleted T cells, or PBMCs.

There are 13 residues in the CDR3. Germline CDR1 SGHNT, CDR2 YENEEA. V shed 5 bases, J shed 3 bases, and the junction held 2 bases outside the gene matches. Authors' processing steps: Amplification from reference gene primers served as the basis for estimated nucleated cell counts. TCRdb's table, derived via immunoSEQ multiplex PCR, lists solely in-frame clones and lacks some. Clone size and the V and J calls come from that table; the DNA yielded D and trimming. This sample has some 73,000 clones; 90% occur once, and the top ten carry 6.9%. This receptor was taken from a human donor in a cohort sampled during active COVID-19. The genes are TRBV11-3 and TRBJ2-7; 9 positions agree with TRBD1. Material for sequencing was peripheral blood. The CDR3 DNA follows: TGTGCCAGCAGCGAGGGACAGGGCTACGAGCAGTACTTC. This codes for CASSEGQGYEQYF.